These T cell receptor beta chains were read from a single sample in a study of Ad26.COV2.S vaccination and SARS-CoV-2 variants. This table comes from immunoSEQ multiplex PCR, and its TCRdb copy is limited to in-frame clones, with some not included. The table lists 450,000 to 550,000 clones, roughly 89% of them singletons. Sequenced material: peripheral blood, taken in a trial of Ad26.COV2.S vaccine versus placebo. Receptors originate from a person aged 18 to 65 who received the Ad26.COV2.S COVID-19 vaccine or a placebo. The CDR3 runs from the conserved cysteine through the conserved F or W. Each record gives: V gene, D gene, J gene, clone size, CDR3 DNA, CDR3 protein. D genes are given only for firm matches. Clone size is stated in some rows and not others, as once, few, many or a class when expanded.

>TRBV4-3|NA|TRBJ1-1|NA
TGCGCCAGCAGCCAAGTGTACAGGGCCATGAACACTGAAGCTTTCTTT
CASSQVYRAMNTEAFF
>TRBV19|NA|TRBJ1-5|NA
TGTGCCAGTAGTACCACCGGGGGGGGGCCGAGCAATCAGCCCCAGCATTTT
CASSTTGGGPSNQPQHF
>TRBV13|NA|TRBJ2-1|NA
TGTGCCAGCAGCTTACACGGAGCAAATGAGCAGTTCTTC
CASSLHGANEQFF
>TRBV28|NA|TRBJ2-7|NA
TGTGCCAGCAGAGGAGACTTCTCCTACGAGCAGTACTTC
CASRGDFSYEQYF
>TRBV5-1|TRBD1|TRBJ1-2|NA
TGCGCCAGCAGCTTTGGGACAGGGGGATATGGCTACACCTTC
CASSFGTGGYGYTF
>TRBV28|NA|TRBJ1-1|NA
TGTGCCAGCAGAAGGGAATTCACTGAAGCTTTCTTT
CASRREFTEAFF
>TRBV5-1|NA|TRBJ2-2|NA
TGCGCCAGCAGCTTGGATCCGAACCCGAACACCGGGGAGCTGTTTTTT
CASSLDPNPNTGELFF
>TRBV3-1/TRBV3-2|NA|TRBJ2-1|NA
TGTGCCAGCAGCCTACGACAGGTTAAGCAGTTCTTC
CASSLRQVKQFF
>TRBV19|NA|TRBJ1-1|NA
TGTGCCAGTAGTATTCAGGGATGGTCTGAAGCTTTCTTT
CASSIQGWSEAFF
>TRBV5-8|NA|TRBJ2-1|once
TGTGCCAGCCGAACGGACGCAAACTCCTACAATGAGCAGTTCTTC
CASRTDANSYNEQFF
>TRBV5-5|NA|TRBJ2-4|few
TGTGCCAGCAGCCCCGGGTCTACGAGCAACATTCAGTACTTC
CASSPGSTSNIQYF
>TRBV5-1|NA|TRBJ2-5|NA
TGCGCCAGCAGCTTGGCTGTGAGGGCTTCAGAGACCCAGTACTTC
CASSLAVRASETQYF
>TRBV3-1/TRBV3-2|NA|TRBJ1-4|once
TGTGCCAGCAGCCTTACTGGCCGTACTGGGCATGAAAAACTGTTTTTT
CASSLTGRTGHEKLFF
>TRBV7-9|TRBD2|TRBJ2-2|NA
TGTGCCAGCAGCTTAGCCGGACTAGCTGGGGAGCTGTTTTTT
CASSLAGLAGELFF
>TRBV29-1|NA|TRBJ1-1|NA
TGCAGCGTTCCCCGGGCAACTGAAGCTTTCTTT
CSVPRATEAFF
>TRBV7-2|NA|TRBJ1-2|NA
TGTGCCAGCAGCTTACAACAGGGTTATGGCTACACCTTC
CASSLQQGYGYTF
>TRBV29-1|TRBD1|TRBJ1-2|NA
TGCAGCGTTGAAGATCGGACAGGGAACTATGGCTACACCTTC
CSVEDRTGNYGYTF
>TRBV7-9|NA|TRBJ2-1|NA
TGTGCCAGCAGCTCAAAAGCGGATTACTCCTACAATGAGCAGTTCTTC
CASSSKADYSYNEQFF
>TRBV6-2/TRBV6-3|NA|TRBJ1-1|few
TGTGCCAGCAGCCTTGGGGACGTCGGGACTGAAGCTTTCTTT
CASSLGDVGTEAFF
>TRBV9|NA|TRBJ1-5|once
TGTGCCAGCAGCGTAGGGGCAGGGCATCAGCCCCAGCATTTT
CASSVGAGHQPQHF
>TRBV5-6|NA|TRBJ2-2|NA
TGTGCCAGCAGCCCAGGCGTAGACGGCGGGGAGCTGTTTTTT
CASSPGVDGGELFF
>TRBV27|NA|TRBJ2-2|NA
TGTGCCAGCAGATTCCACGTGGGGACCGGGGAGCTGTTTTTT
CASRFHVGTGELFF
>TRBV5-1|NA|TRBJ2-3|NA
TGCGCCAGCAGCTTTGAAACAGGTCCCCACTGGACGGCCCCTGGAACCACAGATACGCAGTATTTT
CASSFETGPHWTAPGTTDTQYF
>TRBV27|NA|TRBJ1-5|NA
TGTGCCAGCAGGGCCCGGGCGGGGCTTGACGGTCAGCCCCAGCATTTT
CASRARAGLDGQPQHF
>TRBV7-9|NA|TRBJ2-2|NA
TGTGCCAGCAGCCAAACCGGGATCAACACCGGGGAGCTGTTTTTT
CASSQTGINTGELFF
>TRBV7-3|NA|TRBJ2-3|NA
TGTGCCAGCAGCTTTAAGGGTCTTAGCACAGATACGCAGTATTTT
CASSFKGLSTDTQYF
>TRBV7-2|TRBD2|TRBJ2-1|NA
TGTGCCAGCAGCTTGAGCGGGGCCCCCTACAATGAGCAGTTCTTC
CASSLSGAPYNEQFF
>TRBV11-3|TRBD2|TRBJ2-1|NA
TGTGCCAGCAGCCCCCCAGGGGCGGGAGGGCCGGTTGGGCAGTTCTTC
CASSPPGAGGPVGQFF
>TRBV9|NA|TRBJ1-6|NA
TGTGCCAGCAGCTTCATAGGATCAGACAATTCACCCCTCCACTTT
CASSFIGSDNSPLHF
>TRBV11-3|TRBD1|TRBJ1-3|NA
TGTGCCAGCGGAACAGGGGCTGGAAACACCATATATTTT
CASGTGAGNTIYF
>TRBV9|NA|TRBJ1-2|NA
TGTGCCAGCAGCGGGCGCATTGCTAACTATGGCTACACCTTC
CASSGRIANYGYTF
>TRBV5-4|NA|TRBJ1-6|NA
TGTGCCAGCAGCTTGGAACGGGCCGGAAATTCACCCCTCCACTTT
CASSLERAGNSPLHF
>TRBV6-5|TRBD1|TRBJ1-2|NA
TGTGCCAGCAGTTACTCGGCCGAGGGGGCGTCCGGCTACACCTTC
CASSYSAEGASGYTF
>TRBV7-9|NA|TRBJ1-1|NA
TGTGCCAGCAGCTTAGTTGGGGGTAAGAACACTGAAGCTTTCTTT
CASSLVGGKNTEAFF
>TRBV30|NA|TRBJ1-5|NA
TGTGCCTGGAGCCCCCAAGGGTTGGGGAATCAGCCCCAGCATTTT
CAWSPQGLGNQPQHF
>TRBV29-1|NA|TRBJ2-3|NA
TGCAGCGTTGAAGATAGGTATAGACACCCGGGGGTAGATACGCAGTATTTT
CSVEDRYRHPGVDTQYF
>TRBV2|NA|TRBJ1-5|NA
TGTGCCAGCAGCGCGGACCCCGGGGGCAATCAGCCCCAGCATTTT
CASSADPGGNQPQHF
>TRBV19|NA|TRBJ1-2|NA
TGTGCCAGTAGTATTCCGTGGCTAGCTAACTATGGCTACACCTTC
CASSIPWLANYGYTF
>TRBV27|TRBD1|TRBJ2-5|NA
TGTGCCAGCAGTCTACTGACAGGGGGCGCCATCAAGACCCAGTACTTC
CASSLLTGGAIKTQYF
>TRBV7-9|NA|TRBJ2-1|NA
TGTGCCAGCAGCTTAGATCACAGCGGAGAATACAATGAGCAGTTCTTC
CASSLDHSGEYNEQFF
>TRBV3-1/TRBV3-2|NA|TRBJ1-2|NA
TGTGCCAGCAGCCAAAGGGATCCCTATGGCTACACCTTC
CASSQRDPYGYTF
>TRBV24-1|NA|TRBJ2-2|once
TGTGCCACCAGTGATCCAACAGGGTTCGGCGGGGAGCTGTTTTTT
CATSDPTGFGGELFF
>TRBV4-2|NA|TRBJ2-2|NA
TGTGCCAGCAGCCCTCCAGAGAACACCGGGGAGCTGTTTTTT
CASSPPENTGELFF
>TRBV5-1|TRBD1|TRBJ2-2|few
TGCGCCAGCAGCTTAACAGGGGGGTACACCGGGGAGCTGTTTTTT
CASSLTGGYTGELFF
>TRBV12-3/TRBV12-4|NA|TRBJ2-3|NA
TGTGCCAGCAGTTTGATGGTCCAAACTACGCAGTATTTT
CASSLMVQTTQYF
>TRBV7-3|TRBD1|TRBJ1-6|once
TGTGCCAGCAGCTTCGAAGGACAGGGGGCTTCACCCCTCCACTTT
CASSFEGQGASPLHF
>TRBV5-6|NA|TRBJ1-2|NA
TGTGCCAGCAGCTTGCATTTGGGGGGTTACGGCTACACCTTC
CASSLHLGGYGYTF
>TRBV7-9|TRBD1|TRBJ1-2|NA
TGTGCCAGCAGCCCCACCTGGCCGGGACAGGGTTATTATGGCTACACCTTC
CASSPTWPGQGYYGYTF
>TRBV11-3|NA|TRBJ1-1|few
TGTGCCAGCAGCCCCTCCAGGGAAAGAACGAACACTGAAGCTTTCTTT
CASSPSRERTNTEAFF
>TRBV29-1|NA|TRBJ1-2|NA
TGCAGCGTTGAAGATTTATCCAGCACTAACTATGGCTACACCTTC
CSVEDLSSTNYGYTF